The 14 T cell receptor beta chains presented below share a single source sample, sequenced in a study of blood T cell repertoires in COVID-19. The protocol was immunoSEQ multiplex PCR, while the TCRdb copy is restricted to in-frame clones and leaves out a portion. The sample consists of about 390,000 clones, 70% to 90% of them appearing once. Sample: peripheral blood. The source of these receptors is a woman aged 55-69 years with COVID-19, enrolled during active disease.

This chain connects TRBV6-5 to TRBJ1-1; TRBD1 agrees at 10 bases. V trimming: 6 bases; J trimming: 1 base; junction bases outside the gene matches: 5. The CDR3 is 15 amino acids. Germline CDR1 and CDR2: MNHEY and SVGAGI. CDR3 region: CASSRDRGTNTEAFF. The CDR3 DNA sequence: TGTGCCAGCAGCCGGGACAGGGGAACGAACACTGAAGCTTTCTTT.

This clone was seen only a few times. V usage is TRBV6-5 and J usage is TRBJ1-1, with a possible D match to TRBD1 (5 bases). Germline V lookup: CDR1 MNHEY, CDR2 SVGAGI. The CDR3 spans 13 residues. V was clipped by 4 bases and J by 3 bases, with 9 bases between them. The CDR3 bases are TGTGCCAGCAGTTTCACAGGAGACACTGAAGCTTTCTTT. Protein: CASSFTGDTEAFF.

The chain carries TRBV9 and TRBJ2-1; TRBD2 agrees at 8 bases. The J segment lost 5 bases and the V segment lost 3 bases, leaving 13 bases of the junction unmatched. Germline-derived CDR1 and CDR2 are SGDLS and YYNGEE. The CDR3 sequence is 17 residues long. The CDR3 bases are TGTGCCAGCAGCGCACGACTCGGCGGTAGCGGGGACAATGAGCAGTTCTTC. Amino acids: CASSARLGGSGDNEQFF.

The gene calls are TRBV3-1 (or the pseudogene TRBV3-2) and TRBJ2-2; 12 bases match TRBD2. This CDR3 is 18 amino acids long. V lost 5 bases to trimming and J lost 4 bases; unmatched junction nucleotides: 11. Germline lookup yields CDR1 LGHDT and CDR2 YNNKEL (reference sequence). The CDR3 sequence: CASSSLRTSGASTGELFF. CDR3 DNA: TGTGCCAGCAGCTCTCTTCGGACTAGCGGGGCTTCCACCGGGGAGCTGTTTTTT.

This sequence joins TRBV19 and TRBJ1-4; no firm D call. The CDR3 loop spans 15 amino acids. V gave up 5 bases and J gave up 5 bases, with 15 bases separating them. Germline loops: CDR1 LNHDA, CDR2 SQIVND (reference sequence). DNA for the CDR3: TGTGCCAGTAGTGTTCTACAGAGGGCGAATGAAAAACTGTTTTTT. Protein: CASSVLQRANEKLFF.

J is TRBJ2-1 and V is TRBV6-2 or TRBV6-3; 9 bases line up with TRBD2. The V gene's germline CDR1 is MNHEY and CDR2 SVGEGT. CDR3 size: 15 residues. The V and J ends lost 2 bases and 4 bases, in that order; junction bases with no gene match: 3. In nucleotides, the CDR3 is TGTGCCAGCAGTTACCGGGCGGGGGGGTACAATGAGCAGTTCTTC. Amino acids: CASSYRAGGYNEQFF.

This clone has just a few counts. The chain recombines TRBV24-1 with TRBJ1-2, with D uncertain. Trimming left V 4 bases short and J 4 bases short, with 9 bases between. Germline V lookup: CDR1 KGHDR, CDR2 SFDVKD. This CDR3 has 13 amino acids. This CDR3 reads CATSEAGIYGYTF. The CDR3 nucleotides are TGTGCCACCAGTGAAGCGGGTATCTATGGCTACACCTTC.

Here the CDR3 DNA reads TGCGCCAGCAGTCAATCGAACGGTAGCAATCAGCCCCAGCATTTT. The encoded protein is CASSQSNGSNQPQHF. The chain links TRBV23-1 to TRBJ1-5; the D is unclear. TRBV23-1 carries the ORF label, with uncertain function. CDR3 size: 15 residues. Trimming removed 0 bases from V and 0 bases from J, with 6 bases in between.

CDR3 coding DNA: TGTGCCAGCAGTCCCGGGACAGGGTTCTCCTACGAGCAGTACTTC. It is translated as CASSPGTGFSYEQYF. This rearrangement joins TRBV2 to TRBJ2-7, with 9 bases matching TRBD1. Germline values: CDR1 SNHLY, CDR2 FYNNEI. The CDR3 is 15 residues long. The ends lost 5 bases at V and 0 bases at J; junction bases unmatched: 5.

The V and J genes are TRBV7-2 and TRBJ2-1; 15 nucleotides align to TRBD2. The CDR3 length is 16 residues. Losses at the gene ends were 5 bases for V and 6 bases for J; bases not matched to a gene: 5. CDR1 and CDR2 (germline): SGHTA, FQGNSA. CDR3 amino acids: CASSPRTSGGANEQFF. The CDR3 DNA is TGTGCCAGCAGCCCTCGGACTAGCGGGGGGGCCAATGAGCAGTTCTTC.

For the CDR3, the DNA is TGTGCCAGCAGCCAAGACTGGAGAGGCGCTGGAGCTTTCTTT. As protein: CASSQDWRGAGAFF. The chain joins TRBV14 to TRBJ1-1, with D uncertain. Trimming shortened V by 0 bases and J by 10 bases, and 15 bases separated the two germline ends. Germline V gene sequence: CDR1 SGHDN, CDR2 FVKESK. CDR3 length equals 14 residues.

The V gene is TRBV20-1, the J gene TRBJ2-5; D might be TRBD2 (5 bases). The CDR3 length is 11 residues. Between the trimmed V and J ends, which lost 6 bases and 6 bases, there was a span of 11 bases. Germline V gene lookup returns CDR1 DFQATT and CDR2 SNEGSKA (reference sequence). The CDR3: CSATGVKTQYF. CDR3 bases: TGCAGTGCCACCGGGGTGAAGACCCAGTACTTC.

This clone was counted only a few times. The chain links TRBV2 to TRBJ1-1, with D possibly TRBD1 on 6 matching bases. The germline V gene has CDR1 SNHLY and CDR2 FYNNEI. Deletions cut 5 bases from V and 5 bases from J, with 18 bases between. CDR3 length: 15 residues. This chain's CDR3 is CASSSEGRGRTEAFF. The CDR3 nucleotides read TGTGCCAGCAGTAGTGAGGGCAGGGGCAGGACTGAAGCTTTCTTT.

For the CDR3, the DNA is TGTGCCAGCAGCAACAGGGGGAACACTGAAGCTTTCTTT. Amino acid sequence: CASSNRGNTEAFF. The V gene is TRBV11-2, the J gene TRBJ1-1; 7 positions match TRBD1. CDR1 SGHAT and CDR2 FQNNGV come from the germline V gene. This CDR3 comprises 13 residues. V lost 5 bases, J lost 1 base, and 1 base stayed unmatched.